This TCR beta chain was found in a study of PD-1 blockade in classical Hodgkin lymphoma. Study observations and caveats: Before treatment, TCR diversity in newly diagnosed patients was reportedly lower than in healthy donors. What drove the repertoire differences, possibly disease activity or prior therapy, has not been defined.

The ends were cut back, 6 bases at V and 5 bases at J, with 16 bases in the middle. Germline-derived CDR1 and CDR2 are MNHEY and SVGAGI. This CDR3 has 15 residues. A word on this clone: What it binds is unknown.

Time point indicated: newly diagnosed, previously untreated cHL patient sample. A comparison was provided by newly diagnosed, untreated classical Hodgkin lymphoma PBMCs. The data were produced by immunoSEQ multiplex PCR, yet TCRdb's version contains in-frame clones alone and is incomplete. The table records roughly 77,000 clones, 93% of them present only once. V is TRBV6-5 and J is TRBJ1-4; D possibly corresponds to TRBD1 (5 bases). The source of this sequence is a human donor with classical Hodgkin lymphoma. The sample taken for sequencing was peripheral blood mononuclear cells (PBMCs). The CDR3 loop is CASSYTGRPNEKLFF. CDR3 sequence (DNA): TGTGCCAGCAGCTACACGGGGCGCCCCAATGAAAAACTGTTTTTT.